The 31 T cell receptor beta chains below were found in one sample sequenced in a study of CD8 T cells in ankylosing spondylitis. TCRdb re-called the 5' RACE reads through MiXCR, storing one row per CDR3 protein. Of some 70,000 distinct CDR3 sequences listed, less than 6% are singletons. The sample was blood, either unsorted or a sorted T cell fraction (not recorded which). The receptor source for this set is a male donor with ankylosing spondylitis or in good health (not recorded which).

The table lists this clonotype with many counts. The chain employs TRBV12-3 or TRBV12-4 and TRBJ1-6, with D maybe TRBD1 (5 bases). Trimming shortened V by 5 bases and J by 10 bases, and 15 bases separated the two germline ends. The length of the CDR3 is 14 residues. DNA for the CDR3: TGTGCCAGCAGTATACGGGACGCGTCCTCACCCCTCCACTTT. Its protein is CASSIRDASSPLHF.

This clonotype was seen repeatedly, ten times or more. V is TRBV2 and J is TRBJ2-4; tentative D call: TRBD1 (5 bases). Germline V gene data show CDR1 as SNHLY and CDR2 as FYNNEI. Between the trimmed V and J ends, which lost 6 bases and 2 bases, there was a span of 20 bases. The CDR3 is 17 amino acids. The CDR3 protein is CASSQGPLYFSKNIQYF. CDR3 nucleotide sequence: TGTGCCAGCAGCCAGGGCCCTTTATATTTCTCCAAAAACATTCAGTACTTC.

This clonotype was detected many times. The V gene is TRBV9, the J gene TRBJ2-1, with 12 bases identical to TRBD2. Trimming cost V 0 bases and J 8 bases; bases outside gene matches: 6. This CDR3 spans 16 amino acids. Germline V gives CDR1 SGDLS, CDR2 YYNGEE. This CDR3 is CASSVGASGGDDEQFF. The CDR3 DNA sequence: TGTGCCAGCAGCGTAGGGGCTAGCGGGGGGGACGATGAGCAGTTCTTC.

This clonotype was counted at least ten times. The chain employs TRBV12-3 or TRBV12-4 and TRBJ1-2; a possible D gene is TRBD1 (5 bases). The V end lost 10 bases, the J end lost 3 bases, and 12 bases lay between the germline ends. The CDR3 runs to 12 residues. The DNA of the CDR3 is TGTGCCACCCCGGGGCGGTACTATGGCTACACCTTC. Its translation is CATPGRYYGYTF.

This clonotype was seen many times. The chain employs TRBV2 and TRBJ2-7; D not resolved. The CDR3 runs to 10 residues. From germline, CDR1 is SNHLY and CDR2 FYNNEI. Trimming cost V 6 bases and J 2 bases, with 2 bases left between them. CDR3 loop: CASSTYEQYF. The CDR3 coding sequence is TGTGCCAGCAGCACCTACGAGCAGTACTTC. Together with reference TRBV2 and TRBJ2-7, the CDR3 gives the full variable domain: EPEVTQTPSHQVTQMGQEVILRCVPISNHLYFYWYRQILGQKVEFLVSFYNNEISEKSEIFDDQFSVERPDGSNFTLKIRSTKLEDSAMYFCASSTYEQYFGPGTRLTVT.

There are many counts of this clonotype. The chain links TRBV10-1 to TRBJ2-5; D possibly corresponds to TRBD1 (5 bases). This CDR3 is built from 14 residues. The germline gives CDR1 WNHNN, CDR2 SYGVQD (reference sequence). Deletions cut 3 bases from V and 3 bases from J, with 11 bases between. The chain's CDR3 is CASSDLTAKETQYF. The CDR3 DNA reads as TGCGCCAGCAGTGATTTGACAGCAAAAGAGACCCAGTACTTC.

This clonotype has a count of ten or more. The chain is built from TRBV19 and TRBJ2-3; 7 positions agree with TRBD2. CDR3 size: 16 residues. Germline V CDR1 and CDR2: LNHDA, SQIVND (reference sequence). The junction had 6 bases not matched to a gene; V was cut back by 1 base and J by 2 bases. CDR3 DNA sequence: TGTGCCAGTAGTATAGGACTAGCAGCGTCCACAGATACGCAGTATTTT. It translates to CASSIGLAASTDTQYF.

This clonotype showed up many times. The CDR3 is CASSPQGGNQPQHF. In DNA form, the CDR3 reads TGTGCCAGCAGCCCCCAGGGGGGTAATCAGCCCCAGCATTTT. The chain links TRBV6-2 or TRBV6-3 to TRBJ1-5, with 7 bases lining up with TRBD1. Germline V gene lookup returns CDR1 MNHEY and CDR2 SVGEGT. The length of the CDR3 is 14 residues. With V trimmed by 6 bases and J by 4 bases, 6 bases remained unmatched.

The chain recombines TRBV30 with TRBJ1-2; D is ambiguous. The germline CDR1 and CDR2 sequences are GTSNPN and SVGIG (reference sequence). Trimming pared 3 bases from V and 6 bases from J, leaving 8 bases between. This CDR3 has 11 residues. CDR3 coding DNA: TGTGCCTGGAGGGTATGGGATGGCTACACCTTC. This translates into CAWRVWDGYTF.

This clonotype has ten or more counts. The V gene is TRBV5-1, the J gene TRBJ1-1; D is perhaps TRBD1 (5 bases). Per germline, CDR1 SGHRS and CDR2 YFSETQ. Trimming left V 3 bases short and J 12 bases short, with 18 bases between. This CDR3 is built from 13 residues. The CDR3 is CASSSGDEGLTFF. The CDR3, as DNA: TGCGCCAGCAGCTCGGGGGACGAGGGTTTAACTTTCTTT.

This clonotype came up many times. V gene TRBV14 combines with J gene TRBJ1-2; the D gene is possibly TRBD1 (5 bases). The CDR3 covers 16 residues. The germline CDR1 and CDR2 sequences are SGHDN and FVKESK. V lost 0 bases to trimming and J lost 6 bases, with 17 bases between them. Here the CDR3 DNA reads TGTGCCAGCAGCCAAGATGAGAAGGGGTTCGCTCATGGCTACACCTTC. It is translated as CASSQDEKGFAHGYTF.

Many counts were recorded for this clonotype. The chain employs TRBV6-2 or TRBV6-3 and TRBJ1-5; 8 positions match TRBD1. Germline V gives CDR1 MNHEY, CDR2 SVGEGT. V shed 4 bases, J shed 4 bases, and the junction held 6 bases outside the gene matches. CDR3 size: 15 residues. CDR3 DNA sequence: TGTGCCAGCAGTTCAGGGGGCAACGGAAATCAGCCCCAGCATTTT. Translating gives CASSSGGNGNQPQHF.

The sample holds many counts of this clonotype. The J gene is TRBJ2-4, the V gene TRBV24-1; 7 bases line up with TRBD2. V shed 3 bases and J 7 bases; nucleotides not matched to a gene: 2. CDR1 KGHDR and CDR2 SFDVKD come from the germline V gene. This CDR3 has 13 residues. The CDR3 is CATSDGGGNIQYF. CDR3 DNA: TGTGCCACCAGTGATGGGGGAGGGAACATTCAGTACTTC.

In this sample, this clonotype turned up many times. The chain couples TRBV20-1 to TRBJ1-2, with D unclear. V was trimmed by 0 bases and J by 4 bases, leaving 15 bases between them. CDR1 and CDR2 (germline): DFQATT, SNEGSKA (reference sequence). The CDR3 has 15 amino acids. The CDR3 DNA reads TGCAGTGCTAGAGATCGAGGCACCGAGAGCTATGGCTACACCTTC. Translating it yields CSARDRGTESYGYTF.

This clonotype was recorded at least ten times. V usage is TRBV3-1 and J usage is TRBJ2-2, with TRBD2 identical over 8 bases. The CDR3 contains 18 residues. In germline, CDR1 is LGHDT, CDR2 YNNKEL (reference sequence). V shed 0 bases and J 2 bases; nucleotides not matched to a gene: 8. CDR3 region: CASSQDTGGIKNTGELFF. CDR3 sequence (DNA): TGTGCCAGCAGCCAAGATACGGGGGGGATAAAAAACACCGGGGAGCTGTTTTTT.

This clonotype was found many times. The chain joins TRBV29-1 to TRBJ1-1; no reliable D call. The CDR3 is 12 residues long. The V end lost 4 bases, the J end lost 1 base, and 7 bases lay between the germline ends. Germline lookup yields CDR1 SQVTM and CDR2 ANQGSEA. As DNA, the CDR3 is TGCAGCGTTGGATACCCGAACACTGAAGCTTTCTTT. This sequence encodes CSVGYPNTEAFF.

This clonotype showed up many times. The chain has TRBV7-9 and TRBJ1-2, with D possibly TRBD1 on 5 matching bases. The V gene's germline CDR1 is SEHNR and CDR2 FQNEAQ (reference sequence). The CDR3 consists of 13 residues. The V gene lost 5 bases and the J gene lost 3 bases, with 10 bases spanning the gap. CDR3 coding DNA: TGTGCCAGCAGCCATGGGACCGACTATGGCTACACCTTC. Its protein is CASSHGTDYGYTF.

At least ten counts were recorded for this clonotype. V is TRBV28 and J is TRBJ1-1; perhaps TRBD1 as D (6 bases). CDR1 MDHEN and CDR2 SYDVKM come from the germline V gene. Trimming left V 5 bases short and J 4 bases short, with 14 bases between. The CDR3 runs to 14 residues. The CDR3 spells CASSPYRVITEAFF. The CDR3 coding sequence is TGTGCCAGCAGTCCTTACAGGGTTATCACTGAAGCTTTCTTT.

This clonotype was seen many times. V usage is TRBV6-2 or TRBV6-3 and J usage is TRBJ2-3; 12 bases are shared with TRBD2. The length of the CDR3 is 20 residues. The V and J ends lost 4 bases and 2 bases, in that order; junction bases with no gene match: 16. CDR1 and CDR2 (germline): MNHEY, SVGEGT. The CDR3 DNA reads as TGTGCCAGCAGTTCCCATCGATCAACAAGACTAGCGGGGGACACAGATACGCAGTATTTT. Translated, it gives CASSSHRSTRLAGDTDTQYF.

This clonotype was detected ten times or more. This chain uses TRBV12-3 or TRBV12-4 with TRBJ2-7; maybe TRBD1 (6 bases). This CDR3 comprises 17 residues. Trimming stripped 3 bases from V and 3 bases from J, with 21 bases between. The CDR3 is CASSFYPLDSHVYEQYF. The CDR3 bases are TGTGCCAGCAGTTTTTACCCCCTGGACAGTCATGTCTACGAGCAGTACTTC.

This clonotype was seen ten or more times. This chain uses TRBV5-1 with TRBJ1-1; 8 nucleotides agree with TRBD1. V shed 6 bases, J shed 3 bases, and the junction held 4 bases outside the gene matches. Germline V gene data show CDR1 as SGHRS and CDR2 as YFSETQ. There are 13 residues in the CDR3. CDR3 residues: CASTQGADTEAFF. CDR3 nucleotide sequence: TGCGCCAGCACTCAGGGGGCCGACACTGAAGCTTTCTTT. The full variable domain, rest sourced from reference TRBV5-1 and TRBJ1-1, is KAGVTQTPRYLIKTRGQQVTLSCSPISGHRSVSWYQQTPGQGLQFLFEYFSETQRNKGNFPGRFSGRQFSNSRSEMNVSTLELGDSALYLCASTQGADTEAFFGQGTRLTVV.

This clonotype came up many times. V gene TRBV2 combines with J gene TRBJ1-6, with 9 nucleotides matching TRBD1. V lost 6 bases to trimming and J lost 10 bases; unmatched junction nucleotides: 7. The CDR3 spans 14 residues. The V gene's germline CDR1 is SNHLY and CDR2 FYNNEI. The CDR3 DNA reads TGTGCCAGCAGACCGTCGACAGGGGGATCACCCCTCCACTTT. It codes for CASRPSTGGSPLHF.

This clonotype was counted at least ten times. This chain joins TRBV28 and TRBJ2-7; 7 bases are a match to TRBD1. CDR3 length: 14 residues. Per germline, CDR1 MDHEN and CDR2 SYDVKM. V was clipped by 6 bases and J by 6 bases; unmatched bases: 11. CDR3 in DNA: TGTGCCAGCAGCCGAGGGGGCACTCTGGGCGAGCAGTACTTC. Translating gives CASSRGGTLGEQYF.

This clonotype was recorded many times. The chain recombines TRBV20-1 with TRBJ2-7; 7 positions match TRBD1. V gave up 6 bases and J gave up 6 bases; unmatched junction bases: 11. CDR1 and CDR2 (germline): DFQATT, SNEGSKA (reference sequence). This CDR3 is 13 amino acids long. CDR3 in amino acids: CSAETQTGSEQYF. The DNA for the CDR3 is TGCAGTGCGGAGACCCAGACAGGGAGCGAGCAGTACTTC.

This clonotype appeared many times. This chain connects TRBV5-1 to TRBJ2-2; D might be TRBD2 (6 bases). Per germline, CDR1 SGHRS and CDR2 YFSETQ. The V and J ends lost 3 bases and 6 bases respectively, with 12 bases between them. There are 14 residues in the CDR3. CDR3 bases: TGCGCCAGCAGCTCCGGGGGAGGTTCCGGGGAGCTGTTTTTT. It is translated as CASSSGGGSGELFF.

The count of this clonotype is one. A much larger clonotype is one base distant, so this may be a read error. The chain joins TRBV7-2 to TRBJ1-1; TRBD1 might be the D (5 bases). Germline V gene sequence: CDR1 SGHTA, CDR2 FQGNSA. There are 12 residues in the CDR3. The ends were cut back, 3 bases at V and 11 bases at J, with 13 bases in the middle. CDR3 coding DNA: TGTGCCAGCAGCTTCGCGGGCAGGGACGCTTTCTTT. It is translated as CASSFAGRDAFF.

Ten or more counts support this clonotype. The chain employs TRBV7-2 and TRBJ2-6; D might be TRBD2 (5 bases). The length of the CDR3 is 16 residues. In germline, CDR1 is SGHTA, CDR2 FQGNSA. V lost 5 bases to trimming and J lost 1 base, with 12 bases between them. This CDR3 is CASSHTPGSGANVLTF. The CDR3 bases are TGTGCCAGCAGCCATACCCCGGGGTCTGGGGCCAACGTCCTGACTTTC.

Ten or more counts support this clonotype. V gene TRBV9 combines with J gene TRBJ1-6; TRBD1 aligns across 7 bases. The germline V gene has CDR1 SGDLS and CDR2 YYNGEE. The ends lost 0 bases at V and 11 bases at J; junction bases unmatched: 11. The CDR3 length is 16 residues. The DNA of the CDR3 is TGTGCCAGCAGCGTAGACCCACACAGGGGAGAGACACCCCTCCACTTT. Protein: CASSVDPHRGETPLHF.

This clonotype was picked up many times. The rearrangement links TRBV20-1 to TRBJ1-3, with 12 bases that match TRBD1. The CDR3 extends over 16 amino acids. V was pared by 5 bases and J by 1 base, with 6 bases of the junction left unmatched. CDR1 DFQATT and CDR2 SNEGSKA come from the germline V gene (reference sequence). As DNA, the CDR3 is TGCAGTGCTGCTGGGACAGGGGGCCGATCTGGAAACACCATATATTTT. Its protein is CSAAGTGGRSGNTIYF.

The J gene is TRBJ1-2, the V gene TRBV7-2, with D unclear. The V gene lost 3 bases and the J gene lost 2 bases, with 7 bases spanning the gap. This CDR3 has 13 amino acids. Germline CDR1 SGHTA, CDR2 FQGNSA. CDR3 residues: CASSFATNYGYTF. CDR3 DNA: TGTGCCAGCAGCTTTGCGACAAACTATGGCTACACCTTC.

This clonotype was counted many times. This rearrangement joins TRBV5-4 to TRBJ2-3; 7 bases align to TRBD1. The CDR3 contains 15 residues. Germline V gene data show CDR1 as SGHNT and CDR2 as YYREEE (reference sequence). V lost 6 bases to trimming and J lost 5 bases; unmatched junction nucleotides: 12. In nucleotides, the CDR3 is TGTGCCAGCAACAGGGGACCCGGGGATAGAGATACGCAGTATTTT. Protein sequence: CASNRGPGDRDTQYF.